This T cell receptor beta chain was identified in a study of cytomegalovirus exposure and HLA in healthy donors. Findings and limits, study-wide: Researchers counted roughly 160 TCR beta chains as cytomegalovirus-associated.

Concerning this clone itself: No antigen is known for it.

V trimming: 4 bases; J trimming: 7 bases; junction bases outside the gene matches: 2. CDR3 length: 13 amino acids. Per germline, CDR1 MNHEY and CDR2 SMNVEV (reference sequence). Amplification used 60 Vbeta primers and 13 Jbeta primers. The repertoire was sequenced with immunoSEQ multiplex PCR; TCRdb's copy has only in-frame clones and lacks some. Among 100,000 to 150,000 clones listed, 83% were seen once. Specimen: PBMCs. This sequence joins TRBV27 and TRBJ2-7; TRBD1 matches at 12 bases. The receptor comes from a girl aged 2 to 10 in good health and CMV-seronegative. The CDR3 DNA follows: TGTGCCAGCAGTTGGGACAGGGGGCGAGAGCAGTACTTC. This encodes CASSWDRGREQYF.